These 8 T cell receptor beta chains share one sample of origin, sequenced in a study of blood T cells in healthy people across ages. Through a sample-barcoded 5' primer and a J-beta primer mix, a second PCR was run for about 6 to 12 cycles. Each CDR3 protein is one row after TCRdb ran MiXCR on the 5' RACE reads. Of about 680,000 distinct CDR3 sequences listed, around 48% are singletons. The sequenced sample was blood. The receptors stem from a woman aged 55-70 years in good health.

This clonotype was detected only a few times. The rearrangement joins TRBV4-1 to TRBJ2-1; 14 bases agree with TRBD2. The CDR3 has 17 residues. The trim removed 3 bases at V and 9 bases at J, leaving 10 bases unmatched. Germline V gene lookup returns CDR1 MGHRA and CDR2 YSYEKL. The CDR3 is CASSHPTGTSGRGEQFF. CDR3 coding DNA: TGCGCCAGCAGCCACCCTACCGGGACTAGCGGGAGAGGTGAGCAGTTCTTC.

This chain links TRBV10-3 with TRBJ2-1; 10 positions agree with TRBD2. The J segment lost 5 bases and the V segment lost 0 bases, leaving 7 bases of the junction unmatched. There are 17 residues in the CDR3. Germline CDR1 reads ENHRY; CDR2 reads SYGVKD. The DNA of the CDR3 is TGTGCCATCAGTGAGTCCCCGGGAGCGGGAGGGCACAATGAGCAGTTCTTC. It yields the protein CAISESPGAGGHNEQFF.

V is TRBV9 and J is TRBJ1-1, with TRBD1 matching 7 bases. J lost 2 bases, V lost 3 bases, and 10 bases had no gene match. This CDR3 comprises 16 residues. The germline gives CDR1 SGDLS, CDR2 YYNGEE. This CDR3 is CASSGASGGRNTEAFF. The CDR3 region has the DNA TGTGCCAGCAGCGGTGCCTCAGGGGGAAGAAACACTGAAGCTTTCTTT.

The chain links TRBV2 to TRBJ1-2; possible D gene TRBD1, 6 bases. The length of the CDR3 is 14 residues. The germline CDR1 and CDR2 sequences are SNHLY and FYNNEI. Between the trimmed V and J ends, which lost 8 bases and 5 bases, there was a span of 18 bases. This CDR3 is CASRETGAWYGYTF. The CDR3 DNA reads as TGTGCCAGCCGGGAAACGGGGGCCTGGTATGGCTACACCTTC. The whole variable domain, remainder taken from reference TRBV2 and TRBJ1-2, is EPEVTQTPSHQVTQMGQEVILRCVPISNHLYFYWYRQILGQKVEFLVSFYNNEISEKSEIFDDQFSVERPDGSNFTLKIRSTKLEDSAMYFCASRETGAWYGYTFGSGTRLTVV.

CDR3 loop: CASSEAGGTDTQYF. CDR3 DNA: TGTGCCAGCAGTGAAGCGGGTGGCACAGATACGCAGTATTTT. The genes are TRBV25-1 and TRBJ2-3; maybe TRBD2 (5 bases). Trimming cost V 2 bases and J 1 base, with 7 bases left between them. Per germline, CDR1 MGHDK and CDR2 SYGVNS. The CDR3 has 14 residues. Full variable domain (rest looked up from reference TRBV25-1 and TRBJ2-3): EADIYQTPRYLVIGTGKKITLECSQTMGHDKMYWYQQDPGMELHLIHYSYGVNSTEKGDLSSESTVSRIRTEHFPLTLESARPSHTSQYLCASSEAGGTDTQYFGPGTRLTVL.

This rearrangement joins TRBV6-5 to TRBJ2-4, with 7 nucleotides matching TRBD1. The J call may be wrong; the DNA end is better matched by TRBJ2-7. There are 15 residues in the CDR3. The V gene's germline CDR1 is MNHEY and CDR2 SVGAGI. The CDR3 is CASSYSGGWDYEQYF. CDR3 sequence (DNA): TGTGCCAGCAGTTACTCAGGGGGCTGGGACTACGAGCAGTACTTC.

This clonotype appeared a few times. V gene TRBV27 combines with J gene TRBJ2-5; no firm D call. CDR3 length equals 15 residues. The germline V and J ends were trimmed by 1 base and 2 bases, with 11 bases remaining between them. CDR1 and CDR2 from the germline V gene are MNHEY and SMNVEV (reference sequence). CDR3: CASSLFMGTQETQYF. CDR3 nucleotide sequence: TGTGCCAGCAGTTTATTTATGGGAACGCAAGAGACCCAGTACTTC.

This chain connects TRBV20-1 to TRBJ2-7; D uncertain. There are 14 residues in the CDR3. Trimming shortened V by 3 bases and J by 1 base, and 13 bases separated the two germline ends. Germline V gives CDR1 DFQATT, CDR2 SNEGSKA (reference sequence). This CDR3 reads CSASPSRSSYEQYF. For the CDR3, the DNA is TGCAGTGCTAGTCCCTCGCGGAGTTCCTACGAGCAGTACTTC.